The entry below gives a single T cell receptor beta chain sequence along with its context. Its specificity is not known. These data are taken from a study of cytomegalovirus exposure and HLA in healthy donors. Study findings and constraints: In vitro, a few CMV-associated chains proved specific for CMV antigens.

Donors were drawn from the approximately 130-subject validation cohort, separate from the roughly 700-subject first cohort. V was pared by 6 bases and J by 0 bases, with 9 bases between. This CDR3 is built from 13 residues. Germline V CDR1 and CDR2: WNHNN, SYGVQD (reference sequence). The repertoire was sequenced with immunoSEQ multiplex PCR; TCRdb's copy has only in-frame clones and lacks some. In the table there are 140,000 to 150,000 clones, about 95% of which are singletons. V and J are TRBV10-1 and TRBJ2-7; D might be TRBD1 (5 bases). The TCR comes from a young man in good health and CMV-seropositive. Sequenced: PBMCs. The CDR3 DNA reads as TGCGCCAGCAGCGCAGGGTTCTCCTACGAGCAGTACTTC. Protein sequence: CASSAGFSYEQYF.